The entry below describes one TCR beta chain. This sample was taken from a study of control samples from healthy donors and cancer patients. The method was immunoSEQ multiplex PCR; TCRdb's version includes in-frame clones alone and lacks a portion of them. Among roughly 88,000 clones, around four fifths were seen once, and the ten largest hold 15% to 20%. Sequencing used blood. This TCR derives from a young man in good health.

The CDR3 sequence: CAWSSSGILSYEQYF. CDR3 DNA: TGTGCCTGGAGTTCAAGCGGGATTCTCTCCTACGAGCAGTACTTC. J is TRBJ2-7 and V is TRBV30, with 7 bases identical to TRBD2. Germline-derived CDR1 and CDR2 are GTSNPN and SVGIG (reference sequence). CDR3 length: 15 amino acids. V lost 2 bases, J lost 0 bases, and 7 bases stayed unmatched. Full variable domain (missing parts from reference TRBV30 and TRBJ2-7): SQTIHQWPATLVQPVGSPLSLECTVEGTSNPNLYWYRQAAGRGLQLLFYSVGIGQISSEVPQNLSASRPQDRQFILSSKKLLLSDSGFYLCAWSSSGILSYEQYFGPGTRLTVT.